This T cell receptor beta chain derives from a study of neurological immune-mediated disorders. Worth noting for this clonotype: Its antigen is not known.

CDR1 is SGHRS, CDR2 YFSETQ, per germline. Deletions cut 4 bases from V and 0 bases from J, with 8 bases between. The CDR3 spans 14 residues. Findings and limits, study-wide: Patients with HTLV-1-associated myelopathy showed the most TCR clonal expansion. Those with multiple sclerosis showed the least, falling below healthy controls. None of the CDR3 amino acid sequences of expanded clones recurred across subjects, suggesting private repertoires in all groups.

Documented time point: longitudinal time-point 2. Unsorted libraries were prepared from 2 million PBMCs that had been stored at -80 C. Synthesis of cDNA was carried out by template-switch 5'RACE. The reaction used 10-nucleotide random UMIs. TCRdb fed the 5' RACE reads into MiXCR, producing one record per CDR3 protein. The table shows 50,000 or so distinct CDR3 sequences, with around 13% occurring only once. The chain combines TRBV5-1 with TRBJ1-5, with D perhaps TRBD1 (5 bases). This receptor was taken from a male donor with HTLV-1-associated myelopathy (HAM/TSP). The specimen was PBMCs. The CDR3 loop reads CASSRDASNQPQHF. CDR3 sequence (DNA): TGCGCCAGCAGCAGGGACGCTAGCAATCAGCCCCAGCATTTT.